This TCR beta chain was identified in a study of shared clonotypes between healthy human individuals (dated by TCRdb to 2019 to 2021). Background on the whole study: The cohort included a few men and a couple of women between 18 and 49 years of age. Leukapheresis yielded between about 0.94 and 8.9 billion PBMCs per donor. To estimate repertoire size and how much clonotype sharing occurs between individuals, the study deeply sequenced the blood TCR repertoires of about five healthy adults. For each donor, three plates each were used for CD4 naive and CD4 memory, two plates were used for CD8 naive, and one plate was used for CD8 memory. To increase sequencing depth and limit assay-specific biases, different laboratories used diverse techniques to prepare libraries and sequence TCR repertoires. General findings and caveats noted by the study authors: Only blood was sampled, and tissue TCR repertoires likely differ from those in blood. The small number of donors limited the genetic and exposure-history diversity represented. Rarefaction of sorted-subset datasets indicated incomplete sequencing despite the large sequencing depth. Naive subsets generally had larger estimated clonotype richness than memory subsets. Clonotypes shared by all four sorted-subset donors showed higher generation probabilities than non-shared clonotypes. When a handful of donors were compared, the shared fraction of clonotypes was 5% to 6.5% for naive CD4, approximately 3.3% for naive CD8, about 2.5% for memory CD4, and 0.3% to 0.5% for memory CD8. Based on pairwise subsampling, the degree of clonotype sharing among donors was expected to be affected by sequencing depth.

Using the deep immunoSEQ assay, multiplex PCR amplified TCR CDR3 regions from genomic DNA. Extracted genomic DNA from each cell subset was distributed evenly across all wells of several immunoSEQ 96-well plates, and each plate was treated as a replicate. For sorted subsets, 200 to 250 ng of genomic DNA, equivalent to around 30,000 T cell genomes, went into each replicate PCR. Purified libraries were measured with a Qubit 3.0 fluorometer, size-checked on a Bioanalyzer 2100, and measured again with the KAPA Library Quantification kit. Every immunoSEQ 96-well plate was sequenced on a dedicated single-read 150-cycle Illumina NextSeq 550 flow cell. The paper's processing steps were these. Because the immunoSEQ output held only junctional sequences and lacked quality scores, the filtering could not match the filtering applied to full-length reads. Sequences were annotated with PyIR, a Python wrapper for IgBLAST v1.9, using IMGT germline references to assign V/J genes and CDR3. Reads with weak V/J assignments (E-value above 1e-6), missing CDR3, stop codons, out-of-frame junctions, or ambiguous translated residues were removed. A V3J clonotype was defined by an identical inferred V gene, J gene, and CDR3 amino acid sequence. To compute the percentage overlap between repertoires, the number of shared unique clonotypes was divided by the size of the smaller repertoire. RTK rarefaction, the Chao1 estimator, and Recon v2.1 estimates of unobserved clonotypes were used to assess repertoire richness. OLGA was used to compute generation probabilities for all TCRbeta clonotypes that the gDNA method yielded from four donors. Imported from immuneACCESS, the table was reduced by TCRdb to in-frame sequences with V and J called. These copies leave out some clones; in studies compared against another copy, an unresolved V gene accounts for under half, and the cause of the remainder is not known. The V and J calls and clone size are taken from that table; D and trimming were inferred from the DNA. The sample contains roughly 2.5 million clones, approximately 90% of them found a single time. 0.14% of the sample rests with the top ten.

Healthy HIV-negative adults with no recently reported acute infections or vaccinations were included as donors. All donors were Caucasian adults living in Nashville, Tennessee, USA. CD4+ T cells were enriched through magnetic negative selection, after which naive cells were positively selected on CD45RA and the remaining negative fraction served as the memory subset. Blood was collected by leukapheresis, and PBMCs were isolated by Ficoll-Histopaque density gradient centrifugation and then cryopreserved in liquid nitrogen vapor phase. Purity and quantity of every magnetically sorted T cell population were checked by analytical flow cytometry. Each sorted fraction had its genomic DNA isolated and then quantified by UV absorbance on a Nanodrop 2000c. On this clone itself: Its antigen is currently not known. Per-base qualities were not stored, and no clone one base away is much larger.

The germline V and J ends show losses of 0 bases and 7 bases respectively, and no gene match explains 3 bases of the junction. From the germline V gene, CDR1 is SGHRS and CDR2 is YFSETQ. Measured from the cysteine to the phenylalanine, the CDR3 is 15 residues long. Of the read, only the CDR3 DNA is kept; its 45 bases are in frame from base 1. The sequenced sample was naive CD4+ T cells sorted from blood. This sample's cell subset or site label indicates: CD45RA+ positively selected. The rearranged segments are TRBV5-1 and TRBJ1-4, with 10 middle bases fitting TRBD1. The source is a man between 18 and 29 years old in good health. Here the CDR3 is given as CASSLVGQGGEKLFF. The base sequence is TGCGCCAGCAGCTTGGTCGGACAGGGGGGTGAAAAACTGTTTTTT.